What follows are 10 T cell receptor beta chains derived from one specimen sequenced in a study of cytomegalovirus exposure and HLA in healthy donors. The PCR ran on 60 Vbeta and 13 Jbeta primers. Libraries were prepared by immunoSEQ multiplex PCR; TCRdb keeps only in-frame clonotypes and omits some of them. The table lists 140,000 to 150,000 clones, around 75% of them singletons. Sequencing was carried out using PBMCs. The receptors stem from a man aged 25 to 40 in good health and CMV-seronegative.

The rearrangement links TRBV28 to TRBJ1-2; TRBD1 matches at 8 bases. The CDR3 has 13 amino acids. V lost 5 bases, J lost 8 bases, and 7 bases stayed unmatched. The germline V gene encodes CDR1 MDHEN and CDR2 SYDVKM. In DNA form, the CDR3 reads TGTGCCAGCAGTGCGGACAGGGTACGGGGCTACACCTTC. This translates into CASSADRVRGYTF.

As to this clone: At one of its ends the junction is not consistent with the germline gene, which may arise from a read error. CDR3 in amino acids: CASSELRDSYSF. The CDR3 DNA reads TGTGCCAGCTCCGAACTCCGGGACAGTTACTCCTTC. This chain uses TRBV18 with TRBJ1-2; 7 bases are shared with TRBD1. The CDR3 has 12 residues. CDR1 is KGHSH, CDR2 LQKENI, per germline.

CDR3 loop: CASSLSKARGRAEAFF. CDR3 nucleotide sequence: TGTGCCAGCAGCCTATCTAAGGCGAGAGGGAGGGCTGAAGCTTTCTTT. This chain uses TRBV7-2 with TRBJ1-1; D unclear. Trimming left V 5 bases short and J 6 bases short, with 22 bases between. Germline CDR1 is SGHTA and CDR2 is FQGNSA. The CDR3 has 16 residues.

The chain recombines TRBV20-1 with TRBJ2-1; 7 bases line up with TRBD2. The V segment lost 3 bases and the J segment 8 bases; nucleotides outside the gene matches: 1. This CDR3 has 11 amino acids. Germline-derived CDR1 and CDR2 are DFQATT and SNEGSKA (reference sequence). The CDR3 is CSASGGDEQFF. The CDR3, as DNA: TGCAGTGCTAGTGGGGGGGATGAGCAGTTCTTC.

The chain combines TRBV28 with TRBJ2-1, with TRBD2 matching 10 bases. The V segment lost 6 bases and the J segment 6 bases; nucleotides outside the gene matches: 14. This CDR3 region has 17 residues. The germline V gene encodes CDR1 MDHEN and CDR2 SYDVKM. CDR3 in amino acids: CASRTMGLAWTINEQFF. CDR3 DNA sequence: TGTGCCAGCAGAACAATGGGACTAGCGTGGACTATCAATGAGCAGTTCTTC.

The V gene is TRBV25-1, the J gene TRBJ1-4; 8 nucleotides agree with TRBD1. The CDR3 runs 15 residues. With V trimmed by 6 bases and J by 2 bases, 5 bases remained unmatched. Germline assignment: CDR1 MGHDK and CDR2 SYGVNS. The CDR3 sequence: CASSPRDRTNEKLFF. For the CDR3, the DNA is TGTGCCAGCAGCCCCAGGGACAGGACTAATGAAAAACTGTTTTTT.

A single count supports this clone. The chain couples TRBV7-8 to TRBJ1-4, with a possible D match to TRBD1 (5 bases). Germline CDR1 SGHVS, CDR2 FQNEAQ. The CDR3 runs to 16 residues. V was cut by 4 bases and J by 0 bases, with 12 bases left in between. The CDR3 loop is CASSSTDGATNEKLFF. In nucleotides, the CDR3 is TGTGCCAGCAGCTCGACAGACGGAGCAACTAATGAAAAACTGTTTTTT. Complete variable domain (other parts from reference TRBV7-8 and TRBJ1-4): GAGVSQSPRYKVAKRGQDVALRCDPISGHVSLFWYQQALGQGPEFLTYFQNEAQLDKSGLPSDRFFAERPEGSVSTLKIQRTQQEDSAVYLCASSSTDGATNEKLFFGSGTQLSVL.

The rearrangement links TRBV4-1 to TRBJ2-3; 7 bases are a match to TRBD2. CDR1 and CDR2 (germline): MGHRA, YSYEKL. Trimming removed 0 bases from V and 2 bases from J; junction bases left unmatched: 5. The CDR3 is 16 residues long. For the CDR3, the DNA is TGCGCCAGCAGCCAAGAATGGCGGGGGACCACAGATACGCAGTATTTT. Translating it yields CASSQEWRGTTDTQYF.

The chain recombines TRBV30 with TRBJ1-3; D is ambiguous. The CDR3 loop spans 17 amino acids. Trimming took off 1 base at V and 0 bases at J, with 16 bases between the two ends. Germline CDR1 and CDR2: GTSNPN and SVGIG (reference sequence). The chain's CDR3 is CAWSAMDYRSSGNTIYF. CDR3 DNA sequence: TGTGCCTGGAGTGCCATGGATTATAGGAGCTCTGGAAACACCATATATTTT.

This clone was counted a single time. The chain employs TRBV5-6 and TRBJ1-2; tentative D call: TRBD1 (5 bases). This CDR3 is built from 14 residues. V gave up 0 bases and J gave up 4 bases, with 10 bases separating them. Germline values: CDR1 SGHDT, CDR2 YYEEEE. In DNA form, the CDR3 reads TGTGCCAGCAGCTTGGCCGAGGGACTCTATGGCTACACCTTC. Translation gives CASSLAEGLYGYTF.